The next 15 T cell receptor beta chains were all read from a single sample in a study of blood T cells in healthy people across ages. A sample-barcoded 5' primer and a J-beta primer mix were used in a second PCR of roughly 7 to 11 cycles. TCRdb processed the 5' RACE reads anew with MiXCR; each CDR3 protein has one entry. The sample records hundreds of thousands of distinct CDR3 sequences, 40% to 45% being singletons. Sequencing used blood. The receptors stem from a man older than 75 in good health.

The chain links TRBV4-2 to TRBJ2-5; D unclear. The germline V and J ends were trimmed by 5 bases and 5 bases, with 12 bases remaining between them. Germline loops: CDR1 LGHNA, CDR2 YNFKEQ. The CDR3 consists of 13 residues. The CDR3 nucleotides read TGTGCCAGCAGCAGTTTATCGGGTGAGACCCAGTACTTC. Protein sequence: CASSSLSGETQYF.

The genes are TRBV7-9 and TRBJ2-4; D tentatively fits TRBD1 or TRBD2 (5 bases each). Germline CDR1 and CDR2: SEHNR and FQNEAQ (reference sequence). The CDR3 sequence is 16 residues long. The V end was cut by 2 bases, the J end by 0 bases, with 11 bases between. DNA for the CDR3: TGTGCCAGCAGCTTATGGGGGAAACTAGCCAAAAACATTCAGTACTTC. Amino acids: CASSLWGKLAKNIQYF.

In its sample, this clonotype was seen a few times. The chain carries TRBV27 and TRBJ2-7; the match to TRBD1 covers 8 bases. The V and J ends lost 6 bases and 5 bases, in that order; junction bases with no gene match: 3. This CDR3 has 12 amino acids. The germline V gene encodes CDR1 MNHEY and CDR2 SMNVEV (reference sequence). CDR3 amino acids: CASRRTGNEQYF. The CDR3 nucleotides read TGTGCCAGCAGAAGGACAGGGAACGAGCAGTACTTC.

DNA for the CDR3: TGTGCCAGCAGCTCCCGGCCCGGGTCGACAGGGTACAATGAGCAGTTCTTC. Translating gives CASSSRPGSTGYNEQFF. The chain joins TRBV5-5 to TRBJ2-1; 7 bases fit TRBD1. This CDR3 spans 17 amino acids. With 3 bases clipped from V and 4 bases from J, the junction kept 13 bases outside the gene matches. The V gene's germline CDR1 is SGHKS and CDR2 YYEKEE (reference sequence).

The gene calls are TRBV10-1 and TRBJ1-1; D is possibly TRBD1 (5 bases). The V and J ends lost 0 bases and 4 bases respectively, with 12 bases between them. This CDR3 has 15 amino acids. Germline CDR1 WNHNN, CDR2 SYGVQD (reference sequence). CDR3: CASSESGPGSTEAFF. Written as DNA, the CDR3 is TGCGCCAGCAGTGAGTCCGGGCCAGGGAGCACTGAAGCTTTCTTT.

The sample holds a few counts of this clonotype. The chain couples TRBV6-5 to TRBJ2-4; 9 nucleotides line up with TRBD1. The better agreement between TRBJ2-7 and the DNA end casts doubt on the J call. The V gene's germline CDR1 is MNHEY and CDR2 SVGAGI. The CDR3 has 15 amino acids. CDR3 nucleotide sequence: TGTGCCAGCAGTTATTATCCCGGGACAGGGACCGAGCAGTACTTC. It encodes CASSYYPGTGTEQYF.

The rearrangement uses TRBV20-1 and TRBJ2-7; D is unresolved. This CDR3 is 15 amino acids long. V lost 0 bases and J lost 2, with 14 bases in between. Germline V gene sequence: CDR1 DFQATT, CDR2 SNEGSKA (reference sequence). The chain's CDR3 is CSARELMGYAYEQYF. The CDR3 region has the DNA TGCAGTGCTAGAGAACTGATGGGGTATGCCTACGAGCAGTACTTC.

This clonotype was seen more than once but under ten times. The J gene is TRBJ2-7, the V gene TRBV9; a weak D match, TRBD2 (7 bases). The length of the CDR3 is 14 residues. Germline values: CDR1 SGDLS, CDR2 YYNGEE. Trimming shortened V by 0 bases and J by 4 bases, and 11 bases separated the two germline ends. This chain's CDR3 is CASSVDGGQYEQYF. CDR3 nucleotide sequence: TGTGCCAGCAGCGTAGACGGGGGGCAGTACGAGCAGTACTTC.

This chain uses TRBV4-1 with TRBJ2-7; D unresolved. The V gene's germline CDR1 is MGHRA and CDR2 YSYEKL. V lost 1 base, J lost 3 bases, and 13 bases lay in between. The CDR3 is 15 amino acids. This chain's CDR3 is CASSQGLTLYYEQYF. CDR3 coding DNA: TGCGCCAGCAGCCAAGGTCTCACCCTCTACTACGAGCAGTACTTC.

The chain combines TRBV5-4 with TRBJ2-4; D assignment may be TRBD1 or TRBD2 (6 bases each). V gave up 3 bases and J gave up 3 bases, with 19 bases separating them. Per the germline V gene, CDR1 is SGHNT and CDR2 is YYREEE (reference sequence). This CDR3 has 17 amino acids. For the CDR3, the DNA is TGTGCCAGCAGCTCGAGGGTCCGGGGGCAAAGCAAAAACATTCAGTACTTC. Protein product: CASSSRVRGQSKNIQYF.

This clonotype has a handful of counts. This chain links TRBV20-1 with TRBJ2-7, with 9 bases that match TRBD1. Germline CDR1 DFQATT, CDR2 SNEGSKA (reference sequence). V lost 6 bases to trimming and J lost 5 bases; unmatched junction nucleotides: 14. This CDR3 spans 15 amino acids. Here the CDR3 reads CSAEMPGQGFNEQYF. The CDR3 DNA reads as TGCAGTGCCGAAATGCCGGGACAGGGCTTCAACGAGCAGTACTTC.

A word on this clonotype: A read error may explain this, as a much larger clone is one base away. The rearrangement links TRBV29-1 to TRBJ2-1; 12 bases line up with TRBD2. Per germline, CDR1 SQVTM and CDR2 ANQGSEA. The CDR3 consists of 16 residues. DNA for the CDR3: TGCAGCGCCCACCGACTAGCGGGAGACTCCTACAAGGAGCAGTTCTTC. Translating gives CSAHRLAGDSYKEQFF.

This sequence joins TRBV29-1 and TRBJ2-3; D ambiguous. V lost 4 bases and J lost 2, with 10 bases in between. The CDR3 is 13 residues long. Germline lookup yields CDR1 SQVTM and CDR2 ANQGSEA. CDR3: CSVGLILTDTQYF. The CDR3 DNA follows: TGCAGCGTTGGTCTAATCCTCACAGATACGCAGTATTTT.

This clonotype has a handful of counts. This chain uses TRBV6-5 with TRBJ2-4; D is possibly TRBD1 (6 bases). This CDR3 has 13 residues. V was cut by 7 bases and J by 13 bases, with 20 bases left in between. Germline V lookup: CDR1 MNHEY, CDR2 SVGAGI. DNA of the CDR3: TGTGCCAGCACCCGGACAGCCTCAGAGGAGCAGTACTTC. Its translation is CASTRTASEEQYF.

This clonotype occurred a few times. The gene calls are TRBV5-5 and TRBJ1-4, with 7 bases fitting TRBD1. The CDR3 contains 16 residues. In germline, CDR1 is SGHKS, CDR2 YYEKEE (reference sequence). V trimming: 6 bases; J trimming: 7 bases; junction bases outside the gene matches: 15. The DNA of the CDR3 is TGTGCCAGCACATATGGGCGAGGGACAGAGGGTGAAAAACTGTTTTTT. Amino acid sequence: CASTYGRGTEGEKLFF.